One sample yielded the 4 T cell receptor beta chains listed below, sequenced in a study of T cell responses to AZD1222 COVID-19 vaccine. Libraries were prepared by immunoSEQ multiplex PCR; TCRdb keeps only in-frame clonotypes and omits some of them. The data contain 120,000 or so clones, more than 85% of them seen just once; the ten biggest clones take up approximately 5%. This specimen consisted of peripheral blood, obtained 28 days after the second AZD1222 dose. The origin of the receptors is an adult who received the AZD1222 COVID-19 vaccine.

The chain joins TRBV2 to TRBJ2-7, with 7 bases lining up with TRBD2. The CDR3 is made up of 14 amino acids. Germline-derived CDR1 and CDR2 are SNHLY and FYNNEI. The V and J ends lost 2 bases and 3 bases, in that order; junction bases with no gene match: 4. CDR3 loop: CASSERRGSYEQYF. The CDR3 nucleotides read TGTGCCAGCAGTGAACGGCGGGGGAGCTACGAGCAGTACTTC.

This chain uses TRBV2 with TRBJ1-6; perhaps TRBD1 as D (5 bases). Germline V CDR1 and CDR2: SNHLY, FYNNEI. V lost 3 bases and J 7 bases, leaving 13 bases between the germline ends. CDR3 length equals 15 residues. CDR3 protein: CASSEAGTFNSPLHF. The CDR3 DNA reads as TGTGCCAGCAGTGAGGCAGGGACCTTCAATTCACCCCTCCACTTT.

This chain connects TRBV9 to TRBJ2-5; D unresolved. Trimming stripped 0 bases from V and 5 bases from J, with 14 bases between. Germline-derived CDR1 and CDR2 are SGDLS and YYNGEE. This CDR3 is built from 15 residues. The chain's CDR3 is CASSVEVLGKETQYF. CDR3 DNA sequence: TGTGCCAGCAGCGTAGAGGTGTTGGGAAAGGAGACCCAGTACTTC.

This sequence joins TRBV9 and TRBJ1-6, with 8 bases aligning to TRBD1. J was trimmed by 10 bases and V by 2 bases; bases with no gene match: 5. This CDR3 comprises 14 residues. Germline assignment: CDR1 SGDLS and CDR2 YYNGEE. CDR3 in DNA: TGTGCCAGCAGCGTTGACAGGGGCGGGTCACCCCTCCACTTT. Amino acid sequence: CASSVDRGGSPLHF.